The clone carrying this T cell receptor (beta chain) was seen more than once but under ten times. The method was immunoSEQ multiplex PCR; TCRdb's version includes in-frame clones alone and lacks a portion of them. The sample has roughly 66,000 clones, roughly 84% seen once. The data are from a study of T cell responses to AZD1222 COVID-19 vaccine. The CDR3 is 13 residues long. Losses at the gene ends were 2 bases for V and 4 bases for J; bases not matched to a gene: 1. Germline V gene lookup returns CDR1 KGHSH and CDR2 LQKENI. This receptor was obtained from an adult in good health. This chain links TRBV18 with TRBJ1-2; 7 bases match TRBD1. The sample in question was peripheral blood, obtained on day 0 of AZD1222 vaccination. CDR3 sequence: CASSPSGGYGYTF. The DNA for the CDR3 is TGTGCCAGCTCACCATCAGGGGGCTATGGCTACACCTTC.